The T cell receptor (beta chain) under discussion was sequenced for a study of OX40 agonist ivuxolimab in advanced cancers. With respect to the entire study: Ivuxolimab was an agonistic, fully human IgG2 monoclonal antibody directed against OX40 (CD134), a costimulatory receptor. The monotherapy dose-escalation portion (N of about 47 patients) of the phase I ivuxolimab trial is reported in the paper. Prior anti-PD-1, anti-PD-L1 or anti-CTLA-4 therapy was permitted, and approximately 41% of dose-escalation patients had received checkpoint inhibitors. The dose-escalation cohort was about 83% male with a mean age of about 65 years, ranging from about 23 to 85. Partial responses were achieved by three dose-escalation patients, of whom one had hepatocellular carcinoma and two had cutaneous melanoma. Intravenous ivuxolimab was administered to patients every 2 weeks at six dose levels: 0.01, 0.1, 0.3, 1.5, 3 and 10 mg/kg. Of the 50 to 55 dose-escalation patients, hepatocellular carcinoma was present in roughly 19, melanoma in about 15, renal cell carcinoma in 9 and head and neck cancer in 9. Peripheral TCRbeta sequencing was intended to test whether TCR sequence diversity was altered and clonal T-cell expansion was caused by ivuxolimab. Here is what the overall study found, with its caveats: The antigen specificity of the peripheral T cells that underwent clonal expansion was not determined. Clonal expansion of both CD4+ and CD8+ blood T cells was observed from baseline to week 6 at doses 0.1 to 3.0 mg/kg. After ivuxolimab, CD8+ T cells had more expanded clones than CD4+ T cells on average. In the 0.1-3.0 mg/kg groups, partial responders were among the patients with the lowest normalized peripheral clonal expansion, particularly in CD8+ T cells. Low levels of normalized T-cell clonal expansion were also shown by some nonresponding patients.

V lost 2 bases and J lost 15 bases, and the count of bases not matched to a germline gene is 10. The germline V gene provides CDR1 MDHEN and CDR2 SYDVKM. Including the terminal cysteine and phenylalanine, the CDR3 comprises 13 residues. Here the CDR3 DNA is all that survives: 39 bases in frame from base 1. On this clone: Its recognized antigen is unknown. Qualities for individual bases were not recorded, and no much larger clone is one base off.

The trial excluded patients who had a history of autoimmune disease or were on systemic immunosuppression. Peripheral blood for TCR sequencing was collected from all dose cohorts at baseline, on cycle 4 day 1, and on cycle 7 day 1. The samples were drawn from a first-in-human, open-label, multicenter phase I dose-escalation trial of ivuxolimab. Adults with locally advanced or metastatic head and neck squamous cell, hepatocellular, melanoma or renal cell carcinoma were enrolled in the trial. CD4+ and CD8+ T cells were sorted separately from peripheral blood before TCR sequencing. Genomic DNA was extracted from sorted cells for sequencing of the TCRbeta CDR3 region. TCRbeta CDR3 regions were sequenced using the immunoSEQ Assay. Not all clones reach the TCRdb copy of this immuneACCESS table, which keeps in-frame sequences only. Checked studies attribute under half of the gap to unresolved V genes and leave the rest unexplained. The sample includes 130,000 or so clones, with 85% to 95% observed a single time. Jointly, the top ten make up roughly 0.94% of the sample.

The origin of this receptor is an adult with an advanced solid tumor such as melanoma, head and neck, liver or kidney cancer. The specimen comprised CD4+ or CD8+ T cells sorted from blood, sampled in a trial of the OX40 agonist ivuxolimab. The chain joins TRBV28 to TRBJ2-1; 7 nucleotides in the junction match TRBD2. The sequenced DNA is TGTGCCAGCAGTTTAGGTTTGGCGGGAGCCCTGTTCTTC. It codes for CASSLGLAGALFF.